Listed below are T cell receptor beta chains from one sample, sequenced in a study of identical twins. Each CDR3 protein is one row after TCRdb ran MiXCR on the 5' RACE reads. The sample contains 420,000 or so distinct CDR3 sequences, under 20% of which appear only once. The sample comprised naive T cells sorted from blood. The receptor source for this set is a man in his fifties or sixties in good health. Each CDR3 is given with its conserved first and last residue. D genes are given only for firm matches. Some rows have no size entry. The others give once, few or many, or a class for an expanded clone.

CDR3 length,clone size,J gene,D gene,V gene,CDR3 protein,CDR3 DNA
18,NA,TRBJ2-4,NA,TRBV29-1,CSPPSWDLGILAKNIQYF,TGCAGCCCACCGTCGTGGGACCTGGGGATACTAGCCAAAAACATTCAGTACTTC
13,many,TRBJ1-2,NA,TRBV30,CAWSGVGRRGYTF,TGTGCCTGGAGTGGTGTGGGACGGAGGGGCTACACCTTC
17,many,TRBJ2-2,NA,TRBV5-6,CASSSPLAGTNTGELFF,TGTGCCAGCAGCTCTCCACTTGCGGGGACGAACACCGGGGAGCTGTTTTTT
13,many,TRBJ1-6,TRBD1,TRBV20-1,CSANRGGNSPLHF,TGCAGTGCTAACAGGGGAGGCAATTCACCCCTCCACTTT
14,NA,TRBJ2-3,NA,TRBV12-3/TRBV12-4,CASRLSAGRGTQYF,TGTGCCAGCCGTCTTAGTGCGGGCCGCGGTACGCAGTATTTT
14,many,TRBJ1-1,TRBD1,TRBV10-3,CAIGQEGSGTEAFF,TGTGCCATTGGACAGGAAGGGTCGGGCACTGAAGCTTTCTTT
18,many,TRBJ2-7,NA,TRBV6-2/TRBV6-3,CASSYSIRPTYPSYEQYF,TGTGCCAGCAGTTACTCGATTCGGCCGACGTACCCCAGCTACGAGCAGTACTTC
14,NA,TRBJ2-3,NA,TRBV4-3,CASSLGSTADTQYF,TGCGCCAGCAGCCTGGGGAGCACCGCAGATACGCAGTATTTT
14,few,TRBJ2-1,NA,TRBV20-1,CSARAGTDYNEQFF,TGCAGTGCTAGAGCCGGGACTGACTACAATGAGCAGTTCTTC
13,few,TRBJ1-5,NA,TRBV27,CASSQRDNQPQHF,TGTGCCAGCAGTCAAAGGGACAATCAGCCCCAGCATTTT
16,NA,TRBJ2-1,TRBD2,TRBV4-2,CASSQFLAGVDNEQFF,TGTGCCAGCAGCCAGTTTCTAGCGGGGGTAGACAATGAGCAGTTCTTC
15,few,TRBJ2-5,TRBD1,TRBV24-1,CATSDLGQGQETQYF,TGTGCCACCAGTGATTTGGGACAGGGGCAAGAGACCCAGTACTTC
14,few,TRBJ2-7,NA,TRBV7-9,CASSLVPGAYEQYF,TGTGCCAGCAGCTTAGTACCGGGGGCCTACGAGCAGTACTTC
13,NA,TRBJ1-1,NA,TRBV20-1,CSAIQPLNTEAFF,TGCAGTGCTATTCAGCCATTAAACACTGAAGCTTTCTTT
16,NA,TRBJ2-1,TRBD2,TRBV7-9,CASSLIIAGAYNEQFF,TGTGCCAGCAGCCTAATAATAGCGGGAGCCTACAATGAGCAGTTCTTC
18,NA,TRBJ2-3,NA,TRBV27,CASSLSRGDSRGTDTQYF,TGTGCCAGCAGTTTATCGAGGGGGGACTCGAGGGGCACAGATACGCAGTATTTT
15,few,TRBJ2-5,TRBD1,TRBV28,CASSTPGGVPETQYF,TGTGCCAGCAGCACCCCAGGGGGCGTCCCGGAGACCCAGTACTTC
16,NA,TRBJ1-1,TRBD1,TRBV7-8,CASSPRQGIRNTEAFF,TGTGCCAGCAGCCCCCGACAGGGAATCAGGAACACTGAAGCTTTCTTT
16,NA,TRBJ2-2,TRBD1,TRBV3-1,CASSHPMGQGTGELFF,TGTGCCAGCAGCCATCCTATGGGACAGGGCACCGGGGAGCTGTTTTTT
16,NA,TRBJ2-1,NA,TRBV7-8,CASSLVAGGTTYSAFF,NA
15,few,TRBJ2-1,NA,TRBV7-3,CASSVTANSYNEQFF,TGTGCCAGCAGCGTTACAGCAAACTCCTACAATGAGCAGTTCTTC
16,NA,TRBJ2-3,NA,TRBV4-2,CASSQENSSPSDTQYF,TGTGCCAGCAGCCAAGAGAATAGCTCCCCCTCGGATACGCAGTATTTT
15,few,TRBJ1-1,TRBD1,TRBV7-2,CASSFGDRVNTEAFF,TGTGCCAGCAGCTTTGGGGACAGGGTGAACACTGAAGCTTTCTTT
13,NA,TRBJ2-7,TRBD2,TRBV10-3,CAIRPGLADEQYF,TGTGCCATCAGACCGGGACTAGCGGACGAGCAGTACTTC
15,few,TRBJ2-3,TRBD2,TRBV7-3,CASSPQLAGGQTQYF,TGTGCCAGCAGCCCGCAACTAGCGGGAGGGCAAACGCAGTATTTT
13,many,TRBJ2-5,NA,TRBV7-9,CVSSLAYGETQYF,TGTGTCAGCAGCTTAGCCTACGGAGAGACCCAGTACTTC
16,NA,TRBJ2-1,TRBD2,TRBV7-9,CASSTFSGDLYNEQFF,TGTGCCAGCAGCACTTTTAGCGGGGACCTCTACAATGAGCAGTTCTTC
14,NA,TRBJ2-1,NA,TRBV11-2,CASTSGVIGDEQFF,TGTGCCAGCACCTCTGGGGTGATTGGTGATGAGCAGTTCTTC
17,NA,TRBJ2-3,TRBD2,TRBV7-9,CASSLRALAGATDTQYF,TGTGCCAGCAGCTTAAGGGCGCTAGCGGGGGCTACAGATACGCAGTATTTT
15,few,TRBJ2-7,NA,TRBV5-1,CASSLDRSFSYEQYF,TGCGCCAGCAGCTTGGACAGGAGTTTCTCCTACGAGCAGTACTTC
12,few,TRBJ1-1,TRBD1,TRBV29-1,CSVGRTGAEAFF,TGCAGCGTGGGGCGGACAGGCGCAGAAGCTTTCTTT
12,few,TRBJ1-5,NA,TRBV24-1,CATGTDNQPQHF,TGTGCCACCGGGACGGATAATCAGCCCCAGCATTTT
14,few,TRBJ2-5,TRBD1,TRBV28,CASSQTGGQETQYF,TGTGCCAGCAGTCAGACAGGGGGCCAAGAGACCCAGTACTTC
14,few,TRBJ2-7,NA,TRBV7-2,CASSIGHLAGEQYF,TGTGCCAGCAGCATTGGACACCTAGCAGGCGAGCAGTACTTC
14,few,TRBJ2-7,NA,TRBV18,CASSPDSLSYEQYF,TGTGCCAGCTCTCCCGACAGCCTCTCCTACGAGCAGTACTTC
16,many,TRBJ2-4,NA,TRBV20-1,CSAREVVGQLKNIQYF,TGCAGTGCTAGAGAGGTCGTAGGGCAGCTAAAAAACATTCAGTACTTC
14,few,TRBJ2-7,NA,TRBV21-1,CASSNTGARYEQYF,TGTGCCAGCAGCAACACAGGGGCGCGCTACGAGCAGTACTTC
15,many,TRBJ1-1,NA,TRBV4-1,CASSQEATMNTEAFF,TGCGCCAGCAGCCAAGAGGCCACGATGAACACTGAAGCTTTCTTT
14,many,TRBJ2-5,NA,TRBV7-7,CASSPRDSKETQYF,TGTGCTAGCAGCCCAAGGGACTCTAAAGAGACCCAGTACTTC
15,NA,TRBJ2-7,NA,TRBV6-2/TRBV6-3,CASSYPTLRTYEQYF,TGTGCCAGCAGTTACCCTACTCTTAGAACATACGAGCAGTACTTC
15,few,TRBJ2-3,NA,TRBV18,CASSPQGQLGDTQYF,TGTGCCAGCTCACCGCAAGGACAATTGGGCGATACGCAGTATTTT
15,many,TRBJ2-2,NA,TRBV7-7,CASSSTPGLIGELFF,TGTGCTAGCAGCTCAACCCCCGGGCTGATCGGGGAGCTGTTTTTT
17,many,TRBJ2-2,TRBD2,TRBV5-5,CASSMTSGGAYTGELFF,TGTGCCAGCAGCATGACTAGCGGGGGGGCTTACACCGGGGAGCTGTTTTTT
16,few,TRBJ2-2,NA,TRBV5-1,CASSLETDINTGELFF,TGCGCCAGCAGCTTGGAAACGGACATTAACACCGGGGAGCTGTTTTTT
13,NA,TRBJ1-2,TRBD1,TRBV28,CASSLFQGDGYTF,TGTGCCAGCAGTTTATTTCAGGGGGATGGCTACACCTTC
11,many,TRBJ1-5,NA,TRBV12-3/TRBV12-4,CASSRGGPQHF,TGTGCCAGCAGCCGCGGAGGGCCCCAGCATTTT